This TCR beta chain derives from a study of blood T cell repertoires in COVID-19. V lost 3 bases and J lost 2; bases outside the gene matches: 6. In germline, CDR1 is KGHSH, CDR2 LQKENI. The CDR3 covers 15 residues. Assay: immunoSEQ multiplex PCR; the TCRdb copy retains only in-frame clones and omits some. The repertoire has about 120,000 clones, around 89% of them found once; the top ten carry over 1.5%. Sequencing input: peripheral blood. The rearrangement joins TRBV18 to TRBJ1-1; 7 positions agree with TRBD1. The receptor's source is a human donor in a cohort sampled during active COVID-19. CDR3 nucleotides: TGTGCCAGCTCACCCGCAGGGGGTCCAAACACTGAAGCTTTCTTT. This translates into CASSPAGGPNTEAFF.